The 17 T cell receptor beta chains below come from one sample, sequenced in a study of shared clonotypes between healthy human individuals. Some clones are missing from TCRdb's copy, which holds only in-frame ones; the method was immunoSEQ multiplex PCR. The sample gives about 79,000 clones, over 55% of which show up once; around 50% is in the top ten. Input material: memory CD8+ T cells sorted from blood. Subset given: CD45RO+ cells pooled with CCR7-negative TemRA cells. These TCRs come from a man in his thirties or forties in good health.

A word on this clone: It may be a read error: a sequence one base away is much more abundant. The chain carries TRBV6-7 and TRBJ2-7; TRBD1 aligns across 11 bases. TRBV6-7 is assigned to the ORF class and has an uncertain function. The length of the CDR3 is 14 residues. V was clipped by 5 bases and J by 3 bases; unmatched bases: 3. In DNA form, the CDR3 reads TGTGCCAGCAGTACCGGGACAGGGGGCTACGAGCAGTACTTC. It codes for CASSTGTGGYEQYF.

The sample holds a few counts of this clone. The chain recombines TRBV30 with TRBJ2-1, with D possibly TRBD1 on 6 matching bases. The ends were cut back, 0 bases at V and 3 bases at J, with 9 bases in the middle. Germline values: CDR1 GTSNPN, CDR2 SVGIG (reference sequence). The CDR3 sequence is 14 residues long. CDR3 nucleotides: TGTGCCTGGAGTGTAGCCAGGGGCTACAATGAGCAGTTCTTC. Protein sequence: CAWSVARGYNEQFF.

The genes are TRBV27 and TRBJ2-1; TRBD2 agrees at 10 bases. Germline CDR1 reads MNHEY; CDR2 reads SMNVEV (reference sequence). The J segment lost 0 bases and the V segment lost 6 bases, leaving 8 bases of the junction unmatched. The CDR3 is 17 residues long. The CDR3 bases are TGTGCCAGCAGCTCAAAAGCGGGAGGGCCCTCCTACAATGAGCAGTTCTTC. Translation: CASSSKAGGPSYNEQFF.

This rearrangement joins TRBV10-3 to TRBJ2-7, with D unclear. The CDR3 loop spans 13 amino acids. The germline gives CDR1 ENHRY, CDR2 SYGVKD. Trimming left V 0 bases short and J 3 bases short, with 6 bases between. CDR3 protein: CAISESASYEQYF. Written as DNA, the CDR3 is TGTGCCATCAGTGAGTCGGCTAGCTACGAGCAGTACTTC.

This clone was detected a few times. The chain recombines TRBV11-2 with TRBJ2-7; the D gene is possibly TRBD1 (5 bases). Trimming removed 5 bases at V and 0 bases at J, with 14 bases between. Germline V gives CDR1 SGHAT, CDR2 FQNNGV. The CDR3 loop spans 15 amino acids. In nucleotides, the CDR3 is TGTGCCAGCAGCCCGTGGCAGGGTCCCTCCTACGAGCAGTACTTC. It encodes CASSPWQGPSYEQYF.

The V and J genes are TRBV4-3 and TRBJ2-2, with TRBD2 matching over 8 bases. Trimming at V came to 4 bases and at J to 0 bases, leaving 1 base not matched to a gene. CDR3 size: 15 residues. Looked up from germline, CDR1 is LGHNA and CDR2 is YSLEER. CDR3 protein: CASSRAGANTGELFF. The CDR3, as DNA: TGCGCCAGCAGCCGAGCGGGAGCGAACACCGGGGAGCTGTTTTTT.

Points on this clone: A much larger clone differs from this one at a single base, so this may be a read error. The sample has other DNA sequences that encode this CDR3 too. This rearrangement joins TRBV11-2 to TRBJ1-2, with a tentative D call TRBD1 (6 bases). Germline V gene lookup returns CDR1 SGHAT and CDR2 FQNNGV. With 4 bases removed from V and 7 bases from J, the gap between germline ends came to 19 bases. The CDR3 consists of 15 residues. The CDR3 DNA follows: TGTGCCAGCAGCTCAAAAGGGGGGGGGCTCGGTGGCTACACCTTC. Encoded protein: CASSSKGGGLGGYTF.

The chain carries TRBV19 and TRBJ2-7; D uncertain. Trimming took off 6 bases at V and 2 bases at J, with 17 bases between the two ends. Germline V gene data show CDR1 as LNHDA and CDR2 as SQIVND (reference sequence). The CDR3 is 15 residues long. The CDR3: CASSGASLQPYEQYF. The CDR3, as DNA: TGTGCCAGTAGCGGAGCCAGCCTCCAGCCCTACGAGCAGTACTTC.

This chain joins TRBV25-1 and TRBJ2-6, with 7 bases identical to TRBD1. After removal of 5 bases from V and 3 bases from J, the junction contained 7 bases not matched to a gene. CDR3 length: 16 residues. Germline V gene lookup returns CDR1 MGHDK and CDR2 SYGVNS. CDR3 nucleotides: TGTGCCAGCAGTCGACAGGGTTCGGGTGGGGCCAACGTCCTGACTTTC. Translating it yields CASSRQGSGGANVLTF.

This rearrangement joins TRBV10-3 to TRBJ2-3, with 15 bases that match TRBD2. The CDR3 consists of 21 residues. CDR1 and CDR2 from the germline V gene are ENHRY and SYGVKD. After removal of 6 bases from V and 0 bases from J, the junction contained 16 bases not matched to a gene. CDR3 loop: CAISQPGGLAGGGGSTDTQYF. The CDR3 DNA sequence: TGTGCCATCAGCCAACCCGGAGGACTAGCGGGAGGGGGGGGCAGCACAGATACGCAGTATTTT.

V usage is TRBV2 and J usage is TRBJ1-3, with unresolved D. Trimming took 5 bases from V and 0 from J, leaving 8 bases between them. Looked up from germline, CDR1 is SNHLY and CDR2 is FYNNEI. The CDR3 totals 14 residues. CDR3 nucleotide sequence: TGTGCCAGCAGTCAGCCTTCCTCTGGAAACACCATATATTTT. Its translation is CASSQPSSGNTIYF.

This chain's CDR3 is CASSPAGQARSYNEQFF. CDR3 nucleotide sequence: TGTGCCAGCAGCCCAGCCGGGCAAGCGAGGTCCTACAATGAGCAGTTCTTC. The V and J genes are TRBV11-2 and TRBJ2-1; D uncertain. This CDR3 comprises 17 residues. Germline lookup yields CDR1 SGHAT and CDR2 FQNNGV. The V end lost 5 bases, the J end lost 1 base, and 18 bases lay between the germline ends.

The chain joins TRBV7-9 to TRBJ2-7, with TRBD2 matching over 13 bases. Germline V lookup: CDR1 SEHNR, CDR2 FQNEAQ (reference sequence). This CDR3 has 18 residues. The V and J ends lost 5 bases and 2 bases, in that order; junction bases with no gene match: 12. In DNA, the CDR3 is TGTGCCAGCAGCCCGGAATACGGTGGACTAGCGGGAGCCTACGAGCAGTACTTC. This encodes CASSPEYGGLAGAYEQYF.

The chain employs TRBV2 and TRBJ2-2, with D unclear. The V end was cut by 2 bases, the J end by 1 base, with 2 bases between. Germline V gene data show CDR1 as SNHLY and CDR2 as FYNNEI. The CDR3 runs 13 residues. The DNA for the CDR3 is TGTGCCAGCAGTGAAAAGAACACCGGGGAGCTGTTTTTT. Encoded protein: CASSEKNTGELFF.

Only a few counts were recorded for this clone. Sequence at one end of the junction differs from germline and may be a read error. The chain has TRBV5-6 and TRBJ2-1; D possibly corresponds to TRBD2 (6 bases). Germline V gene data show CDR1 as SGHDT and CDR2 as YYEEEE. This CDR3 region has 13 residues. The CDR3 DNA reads TGTGCCAGCAGGCCAACCGGGACTCCTTTCCCGATCTTC. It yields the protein CASRPTGTPFPIF.

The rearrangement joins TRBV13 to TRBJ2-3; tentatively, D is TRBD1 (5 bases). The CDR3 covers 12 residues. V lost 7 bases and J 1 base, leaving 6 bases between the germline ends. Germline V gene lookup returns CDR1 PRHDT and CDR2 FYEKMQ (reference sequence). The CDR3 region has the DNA TGTGCCAGCACCAGGGGCACAGATACGCAGTATTTT. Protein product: CASTRGTDTQYF.

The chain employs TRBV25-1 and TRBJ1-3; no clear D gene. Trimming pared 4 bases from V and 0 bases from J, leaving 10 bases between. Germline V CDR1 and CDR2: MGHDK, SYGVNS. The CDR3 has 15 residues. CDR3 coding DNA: TGTGCCAGCAGTGGTCAGCGAACCTCTGGAAACACCATATATTTT. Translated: CASSGQRTSGNTIYF.